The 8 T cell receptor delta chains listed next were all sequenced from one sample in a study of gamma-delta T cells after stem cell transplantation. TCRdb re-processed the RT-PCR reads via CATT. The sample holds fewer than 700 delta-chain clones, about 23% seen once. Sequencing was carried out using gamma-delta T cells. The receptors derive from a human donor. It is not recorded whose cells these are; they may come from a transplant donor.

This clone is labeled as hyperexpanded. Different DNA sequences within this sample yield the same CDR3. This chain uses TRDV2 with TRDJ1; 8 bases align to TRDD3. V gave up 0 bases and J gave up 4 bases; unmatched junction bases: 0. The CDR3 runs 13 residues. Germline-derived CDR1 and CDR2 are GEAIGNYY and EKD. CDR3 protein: CACDTWGIDKLIF. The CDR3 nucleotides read TGTGCCTGTGACACCTGGGGGATCGATAAACTCATCTTT.

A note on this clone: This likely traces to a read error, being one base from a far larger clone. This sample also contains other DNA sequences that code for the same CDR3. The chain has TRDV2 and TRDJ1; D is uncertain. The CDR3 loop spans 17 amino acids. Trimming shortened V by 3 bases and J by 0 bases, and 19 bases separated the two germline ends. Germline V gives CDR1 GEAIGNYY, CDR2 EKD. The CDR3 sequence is CACDPLLSGPYTDKLIF. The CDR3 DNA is TGTGCCTGTGACCCCTTACTGAGCGGGCCCTACACCGATAAACTCATCTTT.

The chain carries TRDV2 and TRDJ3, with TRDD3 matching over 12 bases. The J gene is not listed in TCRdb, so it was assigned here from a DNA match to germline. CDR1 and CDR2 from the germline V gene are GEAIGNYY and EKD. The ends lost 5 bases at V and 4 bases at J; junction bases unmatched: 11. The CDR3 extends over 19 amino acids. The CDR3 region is CACATAGGYASWDTRQMFF. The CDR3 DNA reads TGTGCCTGTGCCACGGCTGGGGGATACGCTAGTTGGGACACCCGACAGATGTTTTTC.

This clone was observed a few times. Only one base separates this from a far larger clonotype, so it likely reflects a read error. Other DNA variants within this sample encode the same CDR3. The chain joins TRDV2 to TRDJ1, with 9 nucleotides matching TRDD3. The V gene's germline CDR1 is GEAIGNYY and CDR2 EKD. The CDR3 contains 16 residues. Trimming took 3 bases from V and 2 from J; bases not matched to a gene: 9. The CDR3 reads CACDDLGGYRTDKLIF. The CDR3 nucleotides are TGTGCCTGTGACGACCTCGGGGGATACCGTACCGATAAACTCATCTTT.

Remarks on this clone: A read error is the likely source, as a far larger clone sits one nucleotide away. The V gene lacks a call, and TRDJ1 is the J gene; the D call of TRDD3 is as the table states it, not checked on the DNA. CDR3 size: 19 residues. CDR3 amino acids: CACDTVSTGGYPYTAKLIF. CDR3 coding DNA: TGTGCCTGTGACACCGTAAGTACTGGGGGATACCCGTACACCGCTAAACTCATCTTT.

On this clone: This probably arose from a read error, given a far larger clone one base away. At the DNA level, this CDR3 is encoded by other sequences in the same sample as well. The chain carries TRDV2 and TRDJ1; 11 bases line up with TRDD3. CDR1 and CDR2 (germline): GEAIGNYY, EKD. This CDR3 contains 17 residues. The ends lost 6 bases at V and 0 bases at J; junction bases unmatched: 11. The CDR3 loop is CACYSVLGDMYTDKLIF. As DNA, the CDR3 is TGTGCCTGTTACTCTGTACTGGGGGATATGTACACCGATAAACTCATCTTT.

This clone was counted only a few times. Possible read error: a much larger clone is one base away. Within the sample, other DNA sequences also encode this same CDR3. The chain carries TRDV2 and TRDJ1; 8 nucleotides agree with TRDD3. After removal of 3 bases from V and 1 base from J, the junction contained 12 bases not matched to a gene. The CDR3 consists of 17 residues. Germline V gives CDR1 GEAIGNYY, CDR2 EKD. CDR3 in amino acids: CACDFLGDTPGTDKLIF. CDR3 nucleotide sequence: TGTGCCTGTGACTTCCTGGGGGACACTCCCGGCACCGATAAACTCATCTTT.

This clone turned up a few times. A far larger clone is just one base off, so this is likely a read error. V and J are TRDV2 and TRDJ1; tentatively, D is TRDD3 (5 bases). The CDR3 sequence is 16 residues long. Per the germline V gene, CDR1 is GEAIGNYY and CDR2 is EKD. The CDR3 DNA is TGTGCCTGTGACACGGTCGGAGGGGGGTACACCGATCAACTCATCTTT. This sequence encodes CACDTVGGGYTDQLIF.